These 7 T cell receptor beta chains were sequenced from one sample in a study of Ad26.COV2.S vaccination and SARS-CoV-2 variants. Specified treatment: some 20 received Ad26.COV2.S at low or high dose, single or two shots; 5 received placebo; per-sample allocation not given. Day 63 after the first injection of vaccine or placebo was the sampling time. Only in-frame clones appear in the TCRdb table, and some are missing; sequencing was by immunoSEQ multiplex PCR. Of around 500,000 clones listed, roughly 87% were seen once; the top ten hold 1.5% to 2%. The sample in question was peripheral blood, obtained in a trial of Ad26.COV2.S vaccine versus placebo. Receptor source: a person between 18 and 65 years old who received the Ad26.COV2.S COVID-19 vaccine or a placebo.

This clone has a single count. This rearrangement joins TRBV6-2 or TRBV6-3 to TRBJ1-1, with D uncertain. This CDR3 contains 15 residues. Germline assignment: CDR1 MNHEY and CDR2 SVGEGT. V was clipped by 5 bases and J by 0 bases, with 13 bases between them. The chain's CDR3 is CASSNTPGLNTEAFF. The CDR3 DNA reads TGTGCCAGCAGTAACACGCCCGGACTGAACACTGAAGCTTTCTTT.

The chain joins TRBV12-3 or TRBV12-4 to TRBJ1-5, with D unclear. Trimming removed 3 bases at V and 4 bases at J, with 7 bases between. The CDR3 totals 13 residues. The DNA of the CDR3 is TGTGCCAGCAGTTTGAGCCAGAATCAGCCCCAGCATTTT. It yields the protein CASSLSQNQPQHF.

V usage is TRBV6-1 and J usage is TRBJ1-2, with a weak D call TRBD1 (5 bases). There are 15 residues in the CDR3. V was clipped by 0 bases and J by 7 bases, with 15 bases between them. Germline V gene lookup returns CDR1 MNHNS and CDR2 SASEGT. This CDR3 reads CASSEALQGAGGYTF. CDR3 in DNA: TGTGCCAGCAGTGAAGCCCTCCAGGGTGCTGGTGGCTACACCTTC.

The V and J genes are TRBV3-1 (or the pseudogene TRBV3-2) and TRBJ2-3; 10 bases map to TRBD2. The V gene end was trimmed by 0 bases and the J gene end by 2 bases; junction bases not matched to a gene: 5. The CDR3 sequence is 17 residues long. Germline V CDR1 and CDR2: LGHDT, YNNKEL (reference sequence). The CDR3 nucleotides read TGTGCCAGCAGCCAAGATGTGCTAGCGGGAGCCACAGATACGCAGTATTTT. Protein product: CASSQDVLAGATDTQYF.

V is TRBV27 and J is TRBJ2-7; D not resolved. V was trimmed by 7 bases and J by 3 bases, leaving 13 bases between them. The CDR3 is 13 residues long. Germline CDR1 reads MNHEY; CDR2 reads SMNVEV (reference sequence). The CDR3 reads CASTSPGDYEQYF. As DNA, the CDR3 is TGTGCCAGCACTAGTCCAGGTGACTACGAGCAGTACTTC.

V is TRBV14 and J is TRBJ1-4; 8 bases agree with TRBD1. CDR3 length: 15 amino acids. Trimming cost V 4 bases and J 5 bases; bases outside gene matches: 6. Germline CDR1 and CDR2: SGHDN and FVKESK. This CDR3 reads CASSPQTGANEKLFF. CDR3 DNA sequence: TGTGCCAGCAGCCCCCAGACAGGGGCGAATGAAAAACTGTTTTTT.

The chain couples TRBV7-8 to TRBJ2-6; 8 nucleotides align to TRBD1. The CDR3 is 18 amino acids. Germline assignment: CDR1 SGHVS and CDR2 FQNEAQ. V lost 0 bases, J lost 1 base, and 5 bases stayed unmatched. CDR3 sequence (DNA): TGTGCCAGCAGCTTAGCAACGGACAGGGTTTCTGGGGCCAACGTCCTGACTTTC. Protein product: CASSLATDRVSGANVLTF.